This TCR beta chain was sequenced in a study of blood T cell repertoires in COVID-19. Each participant's cohort was designated according to participant-reported clinical history. The length of the CDR3 is 14 residues. CDR1 and CDR2 (germline): KGHSH, LQKENI. V was clipped by 6 bases and J by 7 bases; unmatched bases: 6. This clone was found a few times. TCRdb keeps only in-frame clones here, not all; method: immunoSEQ multiplex PCR. This table holds around 150,000 clones, 80% found once. This chain joins TRBV18 and TRBJ1-6; TRBD1 aligns across 7 bases. Source material: PBMCs or T cells enriched from blood (not recorded which). This receptor was obtained from a woman aged 55-70 years who had recovered from COVID-19. The CDR3 DNA sequence: TGTGCCAGCTCTTACGACAGGGTGAATTCACCCCTCCACTTT. Its translation: CASSYDRVNSPLHF.